The clone carrying this T cell receptor beta chain was seen a few times. Its specificity is not known. TCRdb analysed the 5' RACE reads with MiXCR anew, one entry per CDR3 protein. Here the sample spans 600,000 to 800,000 distinct CDR3 sequences, 21% being singletons. This entry belongs to a study of identical twins. Study-level results: One should note that invariant MAIT and iNKT cells could partly confound zero-insertion analyses. It was cross-sectional statistical analysis, not following the same donors, that the conclusions relied on.

Germline V gene lookup returns CDR1 SGHTA and CDR2 FQGTGA. Trimming at V came to 4 bases and at J to 6 bases, leaving 6 bases not matched to a gene. This CDR3 is 16 amino acids long. The same sample was also studied in work on T cells expressing NK-cell markers. In that study: Seven donors tested HCMV-seropositive and one tested seronegative among the eight sequenced.

This TCR derives from a woman between 18 and 29 years old in good health. This sequence joins TRBV7-3 and TRBJ2-2; 12 nucleotides line up with TRBD2. The specimen was PBMCs. The CDR3 DNA sequence: TGTGCCAGCAGCTCACCCGGGACTAGCGGGTCCGGGGAGCTGTTTTTT. Protein sequence: CASSSPGTSGSGELFF. Variable domain in full (rest from reference TRBV7-3 and TRBJ2-2): GAGVSQTPSNKVTEKGKYVELRCDPISGHTALYWYRQSLGQGPEFLIYFQGTGAADDSGLPNDRFFAVRPEGSVSTLKIQRTERGDSAVYLCASSSPGTSGSGELFFGEGSRLTVL.